This TCR beta chain was obtained from a study of T cells in tumors after PD-1 blockade. About the study: During anti-PD-1 treatment, some patients continued daily vismodegib 150 mg. Blood samples averaged about 120,000 templates (range about 23,000-260,000) and under 40,000 unique clonotypes.

Some clones are missing from TCRdb's copy, which holds only in-frame ones; the method was immunoSEQ multiplex PCR. Of around 51,000 clones listed, approximately 81% are singletons. Findings and caveats of the study: Blood contained 35% to 50% of the tumor's TCR clonotypes.

The ends lost 0 bases at V and 3 bases at J; junction bases unmatched: 4. The CDR3 covers 16 residues. Germline loops: CDR1 ENHRY, CDR2 SYGVKD. As to this clone: Its antigen is not known.

Sample: PBMCs, taken before anti-PD-1 treatment. The clonotype comes from a human donor with basal cell carcinoma. The J gene is TRBJ2-3, the V gene TRBV10-3; 9 bases are shared with TRBD1. DNA of the CDR3: TGTGCCATCAGTGAGTCACCGGGACAGGGAACAGATACGCAGTATTTT. Its translation: CAISESPGQGTDTQYF.